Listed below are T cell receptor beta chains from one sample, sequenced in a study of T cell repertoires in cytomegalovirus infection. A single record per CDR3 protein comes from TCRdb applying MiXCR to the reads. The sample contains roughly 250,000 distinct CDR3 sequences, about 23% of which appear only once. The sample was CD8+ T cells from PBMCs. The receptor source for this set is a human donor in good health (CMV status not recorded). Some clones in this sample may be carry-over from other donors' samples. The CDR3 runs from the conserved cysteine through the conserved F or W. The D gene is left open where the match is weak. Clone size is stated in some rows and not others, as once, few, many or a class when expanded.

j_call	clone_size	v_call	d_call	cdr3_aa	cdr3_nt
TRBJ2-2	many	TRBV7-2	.	CASSSRDTNTGELFF	TGTGCCAGCAGCTCCCGGGACACGAACACCGGGGAGCTGTTTTTT
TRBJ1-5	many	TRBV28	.	CASRPLSYNSNQPQHF	TGTGCCAGCAGGCCTTTATCATACAATAGCAATCAGCCCCAGCATTTT
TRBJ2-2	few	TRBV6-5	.	CASRSVAGELFF	TGTGCCAGCAGGTCGGTGGCCGGGGAGCTGTTTTTT
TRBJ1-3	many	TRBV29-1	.	CSVEGLENTIYF	TGCAGCGTTGAGGGGCTCGAGAACACCATATATTTT
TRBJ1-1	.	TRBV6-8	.	CASSYSGEEAFF	TGTGCCAGCAGTTACTCGGGAGAAGAAGCTTTCTTT
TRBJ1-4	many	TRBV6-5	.	CASSSGQSNEKLFF	TGTGCCAGCAGTTCCGGACAGAGTAATGAAAAACTGTTTTTT
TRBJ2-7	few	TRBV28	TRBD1	CASSFRGRLTYEQYF	TGTGCCAGCAGTTTTAGGGGGCGCCTAACCTACGAGCAGTACTTC
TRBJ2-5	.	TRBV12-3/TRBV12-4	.	CASSPDSRRETQYF	TGTGCCAGCAGCCCGGACAGTCGACGAGAGACCCAGTACTTC
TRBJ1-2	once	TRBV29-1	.	CSVRTDSYGYTF	TGCAGCGTCCGGACAGATAGCTATGGCTACACCTTC
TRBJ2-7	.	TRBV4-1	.	CASSPGWGNYEQYF	TGCGCCAGCAGCCCGGGCTGGGGGAACTACGAGCAGTACTTC
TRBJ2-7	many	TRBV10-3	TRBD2	CAITETSGGSYEQYF	TGTGCCATCACGGAAACTAGCGGGGGTTCCTACGAGCAGTACTTC
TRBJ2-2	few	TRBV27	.	CASSFRGRNTGELFF	TGTGCCAGCAGTTTCCGGGGCCGGAACACCGGGGAGCTGTTTTTT
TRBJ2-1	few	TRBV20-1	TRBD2	CSARTTTSGGLYNEQFF	TGCAGTGCTAGGACAACGACTAGCGGGGGCCTCTACAATGAGCAGTTCTTC